The next 27 T cell receptor beta chains were all read from a single sample in a study of radiation and T cells in renal cell carcinoma (dated by TCRdb to 2018 to 2021). The label giving this sample's time point can be read as: baseline pretreatment blood. The treatment or condition label of this sample denotes: 15 Gy SBRT to primary tumor, nephrectomy 4 weeks later. Libraries were constructed by the immunoSEQ multiplex PCR assay. TCRdb holds this immuneACCESS table with in-frame rearrangements only. Some clones are missing; in checked studies, unresolved V genes explain under half, and the rest has no known cause. Recorded for this sample are around 94,000 clones; less than 90% of them occurred a single time. Jointly, the top ten make up approximately 7.9% of the sample. The sample was blood, taken from a patient whose treatment included radiotherapy and nephrectomy. All receptors come from a man aged 45 to 65 with renal cell carcinoma.

CDR3: CSVDVMNTEAFF. The CDR3 region has the DNA TGCAGCGTTGACGTAATGAACACTGAAGCTTTCTTT. The chain recombines TRBV29-1 with TRBJ1-1; the D is unclear. The germline CDR1 and CDR2 sequences are SQVTM and ANQGSEA. With 3 bases removed from V and 0 bases from J, the gap between germline ends came to 5 bases. CDR3 length equals 12 residues.

The J gene is TRBJ1-1, the V gene TRBV18, with 7 bases that match TRBD1. V dropped 3 bases and J dropped 11; count of bases not matched to a gene: 9. The CDR3 has 13 residues. CDR1 and CDR2 from the germline V gene are KGHSH and LQKENI. CDR3 nucleotides: TGTGCCAGCTCACCCGGACAGGCCGGAGAGGCTTTCTTT. Its translation is CASSPGQAGEAFF.

As regards this clone: The same CDR3 also results from other DNA sequences found in this sample. This chain uses TRBV6-1 with TRBJ2-7; D is ambiguous. Germline lookup yields CDR1 MNHNS and CDR2 SASEGT. The CDR3 extends over 14 amino acids. The V and J ends lost 0 bases and 1 base respectively, with 7 bases between them. The CDR3 sequence is CASSEAGWSYEQYF. Here the CDR3 DNA reads TGTGCCAGCAGTGAAGCGGGGTGGTCCTACGAGCAGTACTTC.

The chain employs TRBV5-4 and TRBJ2-1; a possible D gene is TRBD2 (6 bases). V gave up 0 bases and J gave up 5 bases, with 12 bases separating them. There are 15 residues in the CDR3. The germline gives CDR1 SGHNT, CDR2 YYREEE (reference sequence). CDR3 in amino acids: CASSLGPGEHNEQFF. DNA for the CDR3: TGTGCCAGCAGCTTGGGGCCGGGGGAGCACAATGAGCAGTTCTTC. Supplemented by reference TRBV5-4 and TRBJ2-1, the full variable domain reads ETGVTQSPTHLIKTRGQQVTLRCSSQSGHNTVSWYQQALGQGPQFIFQYYREEENGRGNFPPRFSGLQFPNYSSELNVNALELDDSALYLCASSLGPGEHNEQFFGPGTRLTVL.

The V call is TRBV25-1, the J call TRBJ1-3, with no clear D. Germline loops: CDR1 MGHDK, CDR2 SYGVNS. Trimming stripped 6 bases from V and 8 bases from J, with 17 bases between. The CDR3 spans 14 residues. CDR3 loop: CASRHLSGDDTIYF. In DNA form, the CDR3 reads TGTGCCAGCAGGCACTTATCCGGAGATGACACCATATATTTT.

The table lists this clone with a few counts. The chain couples TRBV10-3 to TRBJ2-3; TRBD2 aligns across 13 bases. Germline CDR1 is ENHRY and CDR2 is SYGVKD. CDR3 length: 17 residues. The J segment lost 1 base and the V segment lost 6 bases, leaving 7 bases of the junction unmatched. In DNA form, the CDR3 reads TGTGCCATCAGAGCAACTAGCGGGAGGGCGGGCACAGATACGCAGTATTTT. It translates to CAIRATSGRAGTDTQYF.

This clone came up a few times. The gene calls are TRBV19 and TRBJ1-4; 11 nucleotides match TRBD1. The CDR3 has 13 residues. Germline lookup yields CDR1 LNHDA and CDR2 SQIVND (reference sequence). J was trimmed by 8 bases and V by 7 bases; bases with no gene match: 3. The chain's CDR3 is CASTDRGREKLFF. Here the CDR3 DNA reads TGTGCCAGTACGGACAGGGGGCGCGAAAAACTGTTTTTT.

The chain recombines TRBV6-6 with TRBJ2-3; a possible D gene is TRBD1 (6 bases). Trimming removed 2 bases from V and 9 bases from J, with 18 bases in between. This CDR3 has 15 amino acids. In germline, CDR1 is MNHNY, CDR2 SVGAGI (reference sequence). CDR3 sequence (DNA): TGTGCCAGCAGTTACGGGACACGTCTCGGAGAGACGCAGTATTTT. This gives the protein CASSYGTRLGETQYF.

V gene TRBV2 combines with J gene TRBJ2-2, with D maybe TRBD1 (6 bases). The CDR3 extends over 13 amino acids. V lost 7 bases to trimming and J lost 6 bases, with 12 bases between them. Looked up from germline, CDR1 is SNHLY and CDR2 is FYNNEI. CDR3 sequence (DNA): TGTGCCAGCAACAGGGCAGGCGCCGGGGAGCTGTTTTTT. It yields the protein CASNRAGAGELFF.

The genes are TRBV30 and TRBJ1-3; D unresolved. Germline CDR1 and CDR2: GTSNPN and SVGIG (reference sequence). CDR3 length: 13 amino acids. The germline V and J ends were trimmed by 4 bases and 0 bases, with 7 bases remaining between them. The CDR3 region has the DNA TGTGCCTGGACCTCTAACTCTGGAAACACCATATATTTT. Its translation: CAWTSNSGNTIYF.

The chain is built from TRBV4-3 and TRBJ2-2; 16 nucleotides line up with TRBD2. Germline CDR1 LGHNA, CDR2 YSLEER. V shed 7 bases, J shed 4 bases, and the junction held 6 bases outside the gene matches. The CDR3 has 17 amino acids. The CDR3 sequence: CASNPGLAGGPTGELFF. DNA for the CDR3: TGCGCCAGCAACCCGGGACTAGCGGGGGGGCCCACCGGGGAGCTGTTTTTT.

This clone was detected only once. The chain has TRBV5-1 and TRBJ2-4, with D perhaps matching TRBD2 (6 bases). Trimming left V 0 bases short and J 4 bases short, with 14 bases between. The germline V gene encodes CDR1 SGHRS and CDR2 YFSETQ. The CDR3 has 16 residues. The CDR3 protein is CASSLVRGNGKNIQYF. The CDR3 bases are TGCGCCAGCAGCTTGGTTCGGGGGAATGGTAAAAACATTCAGTACTTC.

The chain links TRBV5-1 to TRBJ2-1; D is uncertain. Germline CDR1 is SGHRS and CDR2 is YFSETQ. V was clipped by 2 bases and J by 6 bases, with 15 bases between them. The CDR3 extends over 15 amino acids. CDR3 loop: CASSFDLVKGNEQFF. CDR3 coding DNA: TGCGCCAGCAGCTTTGATCTAGTTAAGGGCAATGAGCAGTTCTTC. The variable domain in full, completed from reference TRBV5-1 and TRBJ2-1, reads KAGVTQTPRYLIKTRGQQVTLSCSPISGHRSVSWYQQTPGQGLQFLFEYFSETQRNKGNFPGRFSGRQFSNSRSEMNVSTLELGDSALYLCASSFDLVKGNEQFFGPGTRLTVL.

The rearrangement links TRBV19 to TRBJ1-1, with a weak D call TRBD1 (5 bases). Germline V gene lookup returns CDR1 LNHDA and CDR2 SQIVND (reference sequence). The CDR3 is 14 residues long. Deletions cut 10 bases from V and 1 base from J, with 16 bases between. As DNA, the CDR3 is TGTGCCATCAGATCGCTTGGGGCGAACACTGAAGCTTTCTTT. Encoded protein: CAIRSLGANTEAFF.

This clone was recorded once. V and J are TRBV10-3 and TRBJ2-2; 15 bases are a match to TRBD2. CDR1 is ENHRY and CDR2 is SYGVKD in the germline V gene. The J segment lost 4 bases and the V segment lost 5 bases, leaving 5 bases of the junction unmatched. CDR3 length: 17 residues. CDR3: CAISPGLAGGFTGELFF. CDR3 nucleotides: TGTGCCATCAGTCCGGGACTAGCGGGAGGTTTCACCGGGGAGCTGTTTTTT.

The chain has TRBV5-4 and TRBJ1-1; unclear D gene. CDR3 size: 15 residues. Germline lookup yields CDR1 SGHNT and CDR2 YYREEE (reference sequence). Trimming left V 0 bases short and J 0 bases short, with 9 bases between. This chain's CDR3 is CASSLGGVLNTEAFF. Written as DNA, the CDR3 is TGTGCCAGCAGCTTGGGTGGCGTCTTGAACACTGAAGCTTTCTTT.

This clone showed up just a few times. This chain links TRBV11-2 with TRBJ1-3; D ambiguous. V lost 1 base and J lost 1, with 8 bases in between. This CDR3 has 15 residues. In germline, CDR1 is SGHAT, CDR2 FQNNGV. As DNA, the CDR3 is TGTGCCAGCAGCTTAGTAATGGGATCTGGAAACACCATATATTTT. This codes for CASSLVMGSGNTIYF.

V is TRBV28 and J is TRBJ2-5; TRBD2 matches at 9 bases. This CDR3 spans 14 amino acids. The V and J ends lost 4 bases and 6 bases, in that order; junction bases with no gene match: 6. In germline, CDR1 is MDHEN, CDR2 SYDVKM. The CDR3 here is CASSYSGRGKTQYF. The DNA of the CDR3 is TGTGCCAGCAGTTATAGCGGGAGAGGAAAGACCCAGTACTTC.

This chain uses TRBV11-1 with TRBJ2-2; D gene ambiguous. The CDR3 runs to 18 residues. Germline CDR1 SGHAT, CDR2 FQDESV (reference sequence). Trimming took off 3 bases at V and 2 bases at J, with 19 bases between the two ends. For the CDR3, the DNA is TGTGCCAGCAGCTTTATTCCTTCGGGTGGATTCAACACCGGGGAGCTGTTTTTT. Protein product: CASSFIPSGGFNTGELFF.

The chain is built from TRBV2 and TRBJ1-4; D may be TRBD1 (5 bases). The CDR3 extends over 14 amino acids. Germline V gives CDR1 SNHLY, CDR2 FYNNEI. V shed 6 bases and J shed 5 bases, with 13 bases lying between them. The DNA of the CDR3 is TGTGCCAGCAGAAGGGACTACGTAAATGAAAAACTGTTTTTT. Its protein product is CASRRDYVNEKLFF.

V usage is TRBV2 and J usage is TRBJ2-1, with TRBD1 identical over 7 bases. The V and J ends lost 6 bases and 1 base, in that order; junction bases with no gene match: 3. Germline-derived CDR1 and CDR2 are SNHLY and FYNNEI. The CDR3 covers 14 residues. In DNA, the CDR3 is TGTGCCAGCAGAGCAGGGGGTTCCTACAATGAGCAGTTCTTC. It encodes CASRAGGSYNEQFF.

J is TRBJ1-3 and V is TRBV25-1, with a weak D call TRBD1 (5 bases). The germline V gene has CDR1 MGHDK and CDR2 SYGVNS. V shed 3 bases and J shed 2 bases, with 11 bases lying between them. The length of the CDR3 is 15 residues. The CDR3 bases are TGTGCCAGCAGTGACCAGACAGTTACTGGAAACACCATATATTTT. Translating gives CASSDQTVTGNTIYF.

This rearrangement joins TRBV9 to TRBJ2-7; TRBD2 is a possible D gene (5 bases). This CDR3 has 17 amino acids. Germline-derived CDR1 and CDR2 are SGDLS and YYNGEE. V gave up 3 bases and J gave up 5 bases, with 24 bases separating them. CDR3 loop: CASSESLQAASMNEQYF. CDR3 DNA: TGTGCCAGCAGCGAAAGCCTCCAGGCAGCTAGCATGAACGAGCAGTACTTC. The full variable domain, in which reference TRBV9 and TRBJ2-7 provide the parts outside the CDR3, is DSGVTQTPKHLITATGQRVTLRCSPRSGDLSVYWYQQSLDQGLQFLIQYYNGEERAKGNILERFSAQQFPDLHSELNLSSLELGDSALYFCASSESLQAASMNEQYFGPGTRLTVT.

About this clone itself: A read error may produce the germline difference seen at one junction end. CDR3 amino acids: CASSPRGIAGTGELFF. Here the CDR3 DNA reads TGTGCTAGCAGCCCAAGAGGCATCGCAGGAACCGGGGAGCTGTTTTTT. The chain has TRBV7-7 and TRBJ2-2; no reliable D call. Germline CDR1 is SSHAT and CDR2 is FNYEAQ (reference sequence). This CDR3 spans 16 amino acids.

V is TRBV9 and J is TRBJ2-3; no reliable D call. CDR1 is SGDLS, CDR2 YYNGEE, per germline. The CDR3 has 13 residues. Trimming took 3 bases from V and 5 from J, leaving 10 bases between them. The DNA of the CDR3 is TGTGCCAGCAGCGCGGAAATCCGAGATACGCAGTATTTT. This gives the protein CASSAEIRDTQYF.

The chain couples TRBV19 to TRBJ2-5; a weak D match, TRBD2 (6 bases). The CDR3 sequence is 12 residues long. The germline gives CDR1 LNHDA, CDR2 SQIVND (reference sequence). Trimming cost V 4 bases and J 5 bases, with 8 bases left between them. The CDR3, as DNA: TGTGCCAGTAGTACGGGAGCGGAGACCCAGTACTTC. Its protein product is CASSTGAETQYF. Full variable domain (remainder filled in from reference TRBV19 and TRBJ2-5): DGGITQSPKYLFRKEGQNVTLSCEQNLNHDAMYWYRQDPGQGLRLIYYSQIVNDFQKGDIAEGYSVSREKKESFPLTVTSAQKNPTAFYLCASSTGAETQYFGPGTRLLVL.

This clone was seen a single time. The chain uses TRBV5-1 and TRBJ2-1; tentative D call: TRBD1 (5 bases). V shed 2 bases and J shed 0 bases, with 12 bases lying between them. Germline values: CDR1 SGHRS, CDR2 YFSETQ. The length of the CDR3 is 16 residues. CDR3: CASSLRQISSYNEQFF. CDR3 DNA sequence: TGCGCCAGCAGCTTACGACAGATAAGCTCCTACAATGAGCAGTTCTTC.